This TCR beta chain was observed in a study of brain T cells in children with intractable seizures. This sample's time point: blood from clinic visit 5 months post-surgery; TSC patient then seizure free. The sequenced cases were selected for having the highest brain T cell transcript signatures. Patients received at least one anti-epileptic drug before surgery. Only in-frame clones appear in the TCRdb table, and some are missing; sequencing was by immunoSEQ multiplex PCR. This sample carries about 340,000 clones, about 94% of them seen once, and the ten largest clones take 4.5% to 7%. The sequence derives from a boy in the first two years of life with tuberous sclerosis and intractable seizures. The sample consisted of peripheral blood, taken approximately 5 months after surgery.

The chain's CDR3 is CASSSWDGRNTEAFF. CDR3 coding DNA: TGTGCCAGCAGCTCCTGGGACGGAAGGAACACTGAAGCTTTCTTT. The chain is built from TRBV6-5 and TRBJ1-1; D possibly corresponds to TRBD1 (5 bases). The ends were cut back, 6 bases at V and 1 base at J, with 15 bases in the middle. Germline CDR1 is MNHEY and CDR2 is SVGAGI. The CDR3 spans 15 residues.